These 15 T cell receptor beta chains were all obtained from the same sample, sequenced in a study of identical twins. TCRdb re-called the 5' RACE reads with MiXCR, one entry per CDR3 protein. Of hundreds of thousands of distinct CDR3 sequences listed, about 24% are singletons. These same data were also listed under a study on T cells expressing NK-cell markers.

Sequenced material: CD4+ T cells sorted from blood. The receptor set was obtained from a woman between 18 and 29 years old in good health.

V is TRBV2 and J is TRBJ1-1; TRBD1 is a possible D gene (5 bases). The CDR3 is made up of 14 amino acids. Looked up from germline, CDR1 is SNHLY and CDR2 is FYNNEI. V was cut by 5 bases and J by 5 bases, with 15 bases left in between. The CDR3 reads CASSLQGGETEAFF. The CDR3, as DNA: TGTGCCAGCAGTCTGCAGGGCGGGGAAACTGAAGCTTTCTTT.

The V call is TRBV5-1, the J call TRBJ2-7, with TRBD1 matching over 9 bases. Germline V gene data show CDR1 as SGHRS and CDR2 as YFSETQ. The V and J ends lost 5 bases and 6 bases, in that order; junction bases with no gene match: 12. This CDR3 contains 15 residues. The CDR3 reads CASRSGTGPEGEQYF. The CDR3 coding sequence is TGCGCCAGCAGATCCGGGACAGGGCCGGAGGGCGAGCAGTACTTC.

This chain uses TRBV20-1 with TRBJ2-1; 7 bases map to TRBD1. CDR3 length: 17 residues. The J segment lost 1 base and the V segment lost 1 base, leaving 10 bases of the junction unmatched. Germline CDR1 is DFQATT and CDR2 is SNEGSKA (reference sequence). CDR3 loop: CSARVRGQPPSYNEQFF. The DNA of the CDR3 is TGCAGTGCTAGAGTAAGGGGGCAACCCCCATCCTACAATGAGCAGTTCTTC.

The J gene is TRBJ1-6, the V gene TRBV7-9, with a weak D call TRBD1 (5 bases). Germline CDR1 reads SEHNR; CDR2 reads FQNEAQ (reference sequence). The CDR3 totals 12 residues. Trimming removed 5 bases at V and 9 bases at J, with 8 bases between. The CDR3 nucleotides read TGTGCCAGCAGCCAGGGTAGTTCACCCCTCCACTTT. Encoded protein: CASSQGSSPLHF.

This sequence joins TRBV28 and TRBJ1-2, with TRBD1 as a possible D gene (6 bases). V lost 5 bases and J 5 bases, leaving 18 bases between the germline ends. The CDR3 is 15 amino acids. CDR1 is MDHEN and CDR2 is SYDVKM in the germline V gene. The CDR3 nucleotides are TGTGCCAGCAGTCCCGGGACAATGGGGAGGTATGGCTACACCTTC. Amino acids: CASSPGTMGRYGYTF.

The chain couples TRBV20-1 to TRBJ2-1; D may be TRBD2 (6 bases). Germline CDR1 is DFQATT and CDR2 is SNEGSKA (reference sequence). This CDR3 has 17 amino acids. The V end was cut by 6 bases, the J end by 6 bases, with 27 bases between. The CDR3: CSAPSSGGWVVGNEQFF. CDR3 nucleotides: TGCAGTGCCCCCTCTAGTGGGGGGTGGGTTGTAGGCAATGAGCAGTTCTTC.

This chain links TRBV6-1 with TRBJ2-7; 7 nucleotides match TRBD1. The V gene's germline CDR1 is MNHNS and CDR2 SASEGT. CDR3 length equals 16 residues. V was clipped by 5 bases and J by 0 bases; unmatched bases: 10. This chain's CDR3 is CASSRGGQVSSYEQYF. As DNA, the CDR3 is TGTGCCAGCAGTCGTGGTGGACAGGTGAGCTCCTACGAGCAGTACTTC.

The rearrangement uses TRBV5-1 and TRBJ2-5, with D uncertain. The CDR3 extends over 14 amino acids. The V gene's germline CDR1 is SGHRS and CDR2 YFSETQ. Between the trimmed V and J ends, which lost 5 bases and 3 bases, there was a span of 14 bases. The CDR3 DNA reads TGCGCCAGCAGTCGAAACCCACGGGAAGAGACCCAGTACTTC. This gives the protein CASSRNPREETQYF. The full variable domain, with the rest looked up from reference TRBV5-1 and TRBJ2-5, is KAGVTQTPRYLIKTRGQQVTLSCSPISGHRSVSWYQQTPGQGLQFLFEYFSETQRNKGNFPGRFSGRQFSNSRSEMNVSTLELGDSALYLCASSRNPREETQYFGPGTRLLVL.

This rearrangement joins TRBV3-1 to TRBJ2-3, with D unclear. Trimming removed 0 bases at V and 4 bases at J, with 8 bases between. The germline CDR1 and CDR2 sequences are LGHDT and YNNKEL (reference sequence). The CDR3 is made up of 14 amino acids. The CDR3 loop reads CASSQDLAPDTQYF. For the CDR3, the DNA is TGTGCCAGCAGCCAAGATCTCGCCCCAGATACGCAGTATTTT.

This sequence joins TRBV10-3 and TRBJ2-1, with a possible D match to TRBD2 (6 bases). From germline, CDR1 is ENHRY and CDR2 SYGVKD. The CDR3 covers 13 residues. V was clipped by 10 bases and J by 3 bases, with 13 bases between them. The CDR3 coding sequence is TGTGCCAGCGCTAGCGACATCTACAATGAGCAGTTCTTC. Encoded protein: CASASDIYNEQFF.

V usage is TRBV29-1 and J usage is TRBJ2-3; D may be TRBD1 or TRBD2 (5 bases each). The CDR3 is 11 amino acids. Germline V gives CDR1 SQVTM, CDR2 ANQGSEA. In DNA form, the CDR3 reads TGCATAGGGACCCACGTGAATACGCAGTATTTT. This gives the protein CIGTHVNTQYF.

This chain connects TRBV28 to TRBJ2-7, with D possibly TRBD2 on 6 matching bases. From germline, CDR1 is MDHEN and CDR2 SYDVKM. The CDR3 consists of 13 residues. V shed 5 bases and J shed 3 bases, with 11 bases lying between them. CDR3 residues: CASSPYSGYEQYF. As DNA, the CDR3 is TGTGCCAGCAGTCCTTATAGCGGCTACGAGCAGTACTTC.

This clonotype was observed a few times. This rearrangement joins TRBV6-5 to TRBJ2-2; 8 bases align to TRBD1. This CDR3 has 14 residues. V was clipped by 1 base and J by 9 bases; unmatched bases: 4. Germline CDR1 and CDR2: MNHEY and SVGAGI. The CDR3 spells CASSYFDRGRELFF. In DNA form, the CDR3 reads TGTGCCAGCAGTTACTTTGACAGGGGCCGGGAGCTGTTTTTT.

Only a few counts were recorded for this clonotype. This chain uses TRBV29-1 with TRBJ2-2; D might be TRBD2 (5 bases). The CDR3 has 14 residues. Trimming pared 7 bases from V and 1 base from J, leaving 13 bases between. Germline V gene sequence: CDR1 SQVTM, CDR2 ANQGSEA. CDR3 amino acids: CSGTKAGNTGELFF. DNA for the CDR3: TGCAGCGGGACGAAGGCGGGGAACACCGGGGAGCTGTTTTTT.

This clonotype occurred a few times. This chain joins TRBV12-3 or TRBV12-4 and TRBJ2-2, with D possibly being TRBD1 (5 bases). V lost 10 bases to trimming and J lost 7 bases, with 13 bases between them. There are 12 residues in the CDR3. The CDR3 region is CATGPGNGELFF. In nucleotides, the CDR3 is TGTGCCACCGGTCCAGGGAACGGGGAGCTGTTTTTT.